The 16 T cell receptor beta chains in this list originate from one sample, sequenced in a study of blood T cells in healthy people across ages. A J-beta primer mix and a sample-barcoded 5' primer were used in a second PCR of roughly 6 to 12 cycles. TCRdb processed the 5' RACE reads anew with MiXCR; each CDR3 protein has one entry. The sample gives hundreds of thousands of distinct CDR3 sequences, around 24% of which show up once; 8.5% to 9.5% is in the top ten. This sample was also put to use in a study of T cells of mothers and their children.

Sequencing was carried out using blood. The receptors originated from a boy between 5 and 17 years old in good health.

This clonotype has more than one count but fewer than ten. The chain carries TRBV20-1 and TRBJ1-5; 8 nucleotides align to TRBD1. Germline V gene lookup returns CDR1 DFQATT and CDR2 SNEGSKA (reference sequence). Unmatched junction bases numbered 3, after V lost 7 bases and J lost 7 bases. The CDR3 spans 11 residues. The CDR3 region is CSVAGGQPQHF. The DNA for the CDR3 is TGCAGTGTGGCAGGGGGCCAGCCCCAGCATTTT.

The chain recombines TRBV12-3 or TRBV12-4 with TRBJ2-5; 14 bases are shared with TRBD2. The V segment lost 10 bases and the J segment 5 bases; nucleotides outside the gene matches: 9. This CDR3 region has 15 residues. CDR3 residues: CATGLAGGLGETQYF. The CDR3 DNA sequence: TGTGCCACCGGACTAGCGGGGGGATTAGGGGAGACCCAGTACTTC.

This sequence joins TRBV5-6 and TRBJ2-1; perhaps TRBD1 as D (6 bases). Looked up from germline, CDR1 is SGHDT and CDR2 is YYEEEE. The V end lost 4 bases, the J end lost 6 bases, and 26 bases lay between the germline ends. The CDR3 has 18 amino acids. The CDR3 coding sequence is TGTGCCAGCAGCCGCATTCTCGAGGACAGTGCGAATGCCAATGAGCAGTTCTTC. This translates into CASSRILEDSANANEQFF.

J is TRBJ2-5 and V is TRBV4-3; 8 nucleotides line up with TRBD2. This CDR3 contains 18 residues. Trimming at V came to 0 bases and at J to 5 bases, leaving 14 bases not matched to a gene. Germline lookup yields CDR1 LGHNA and CDR2 YSLEER. The DNA for the CDR3 is TGCGCCAGCAGCCAAGAAGTCGGCCGGACTAGCCTAGGGGAGACCCAGTACTTC. Protein sequence: CASSQEVGRTSLGETQYF.

This clonotype was seen only a few times. This chain links TRBV4-3 with TRBJ2-5; D may be TRBD1 (5 bases). Germline V gene lookup returns CDR1 LGHNA and CDR2 YSLEER. Trimming removed 1 base at V and 5 bases at J, with 14 bases between. This CDR3 spans 15 amino acids. CDR3 in DNA: TGCGCCAGCAGCCAAGCAGGGTCACGGGCTGAGACCCAGTACTTC. It specifies CASSQAGSRAETQYF.

This clonotype was counted at least ten times. This sequence joins TRBV29-1 and TRBJ2-1; 8 bases are shared with TRBD1. V shed 2 bases and J 4 bases; nucleotides not matched to a gene: 4. Germline V gene sequence: CDR1 SQVTM, CDR2 ANQGSEA. The CDR3 covers 14 residues. CDR3 in DNA: TGCAGCGTTGAATCGGGACAGGTATACAATGAGCAGTTCTTC. It encodes CSVESGQVYNEQFF.

The table lists this clonotype with a few counts. The gene calls are TRBV20-1 and TRBJ2-5; 9 nucleotides agree with TRBD2. The J call may be in error: the DNA end matches TRBJ2-1 better. Germline-derived CDR1 and CDR2 are DFQATT and SNEGSKA (reference sequence). The CDR3 contains 13 residues. CDR3 coding DNA: TGCAGTGCTGTGCTAGCGGGGTTCAATGAGCAGTTCTTC. Protein product: CSAVLAGFNEQFF.

The V and J genes are TRBV6-6 and TRBJ2-5, with D perhaps matching TRBD1 (6 bases). The J call could be wrong; TRBJ2-7 is a better fit for the DNA end. The CDR3 has 14 residues. Germline CDR1 reads MNHNY; CDR2 reads SVGAGI (reference sequence). The CDR3 reads CASSYPGQSYEQYF. Here the CDR3 DNA reads TGTGCCAGCAGTTATCCGGGACAATCCTACGAGCAGTACTTC.

This clonotype has a handful of counts. The chain is built from TRBV28 and TRBJ2-7, with D maybe TRBD1 (6 bases). Per germline, CDR1 MDHEN and CDR2 SYDVKM. This CDR3 spans 15 amino acids. The V end was cut by 6 bases, the J end by 3 bases, with 18 bases between. The CDR3 region is CASRPGAQGNYEQYF. The CDR3 region has the DNA TGTGCCAGCAGGCCTGGGGCCCAGGGGAACTACGAGCAGTACTTC.

The genes are TRBV7-2 and TRBJ1-3; D remains ambiguous. The V gene's germline CDR1 is SGHTA and CDR2 FQGNSA. There are 16 residues in the CDR3. Trimming left V 0 bases short and J 0 bases short, with 9 bases between. The CDR3 sequence is CASSLAPRNSGNTIYF. The CDR3, as DNA: TGTGCCAGCAGCTTAGCGCCTCGCAACTCTGGAAACACCATATATTTT.

This clonotype was observed a few times. Just one base apart from a much larger clone, this may be a read error. This sequence joins TRBV7-9 and TRBJ2-1; D is possibly TRBD2 (6 bases). The CDR3 length is 16 residues. V lost 0 bases and J 7 bases, leaving 16 bases between the germline ends. Germline CDR1 is SEHNR and CDR2 is FQNEAQ (reference sequence). CDR3 nucleotide sequence: TGTGCCAGCAGCTTAGCGGTGGCTAGCGAGGAGAATGAGCAGTTCTTC. Translation gives CASSLAVASEENEQFF.

This clonotype was picked up a small number of times. In DNA, the CDR3 is TGTGCCAGCAGTCGACTAGTCGTAAGCGACGAGCAGTACTTC. It yields the protein CASSRLVVSDEQYF. The chain has TRBV6-2 or TRBV6-3 and TRBJ2-1; D might be TRBD2 (6 bases). The last part of the DNA fits TRBJ2-7 better; the J call may be wrong. From germline, CDR1 is MNHEY and CDR2 SVGEGT. The CDR3 is 14 amino acids.

The V and J genes are TRBV30 and TRBJ2-5; D unclear. The J call may not be correct, given that the DNA end is closer to TRBJ2-7. Germline CDR1 GTSNPN, CDR2 SVGIG (reference sequence). The length of the CDR3 is 11 residues. The CDR3 is CAWSRSYEQYF. Written as DNA, the CDR3 is TGTGCCTGGAGTAGGTCCTACGAGCAGTACTTC.

This clonotype was seen only a few times. The chain recombines TRBV20-1 with TRBJ2-1, with 9 bases identical to TRBD1. The CDR3 has 13 residues. CDR1 is DFQATT, CDR2 SNEGSKA, per germline (reference sequence). The V gene end was trimmed by 6 bases and the J gene end by 5 bases; junction bases not matched to a gene: 5. The CDR3 loop is CSAVQGAHNEQFF. The CDR3 bases are TGCAGTGCCGTACAGGGGGCCCACAATGAGCAGTTCTTC.

Only a few counts were recorded for this clonotype. The chain employs TRBV2 and TRBJ2-5; a weak D match, TRBD2 (6 bases). The CDR3 runs 12 residues. V shed 3 bases and J shed 7 bases, with 9 bases lying between them. In germline, CDR1 is SNHLY, CDR2 FYNNEI. CDR3 sequence (DNA): TGTGCCAGCAGTGAGGGAGGATGGACCCAGTACTTC. As protein: CASSEGGWTQYF.

The gene calls are TRBV12-3 or TRBV12-4 and TRBJ2-6; D unclear. V lost 7 bases, J lost 0 bases, and 10 bases lay in between. This CDR3 region has 15 residues. CDR3 coding DNA: TGTGCCAGCAAAGCCGAAACCTCTGGGGCCAACGTCCTGACTTTC. This encodes CASKAETSGANVLTF.